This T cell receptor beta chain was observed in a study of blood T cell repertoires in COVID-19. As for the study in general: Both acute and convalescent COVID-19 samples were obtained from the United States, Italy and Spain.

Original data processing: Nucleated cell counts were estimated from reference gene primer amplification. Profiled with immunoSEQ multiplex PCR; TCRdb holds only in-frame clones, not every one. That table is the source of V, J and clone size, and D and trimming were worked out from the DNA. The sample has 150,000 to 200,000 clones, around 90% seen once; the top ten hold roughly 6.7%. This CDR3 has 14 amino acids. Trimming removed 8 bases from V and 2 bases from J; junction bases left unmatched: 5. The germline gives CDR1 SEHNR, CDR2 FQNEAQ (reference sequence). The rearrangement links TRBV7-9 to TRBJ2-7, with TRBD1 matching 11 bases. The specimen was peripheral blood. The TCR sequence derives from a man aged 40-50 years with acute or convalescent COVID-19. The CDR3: CASSGQGGAYEQYF. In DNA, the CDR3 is TGTGCCAGCTCGGGACAGGGGGGTGCCTACGAGCAGTACTTC.